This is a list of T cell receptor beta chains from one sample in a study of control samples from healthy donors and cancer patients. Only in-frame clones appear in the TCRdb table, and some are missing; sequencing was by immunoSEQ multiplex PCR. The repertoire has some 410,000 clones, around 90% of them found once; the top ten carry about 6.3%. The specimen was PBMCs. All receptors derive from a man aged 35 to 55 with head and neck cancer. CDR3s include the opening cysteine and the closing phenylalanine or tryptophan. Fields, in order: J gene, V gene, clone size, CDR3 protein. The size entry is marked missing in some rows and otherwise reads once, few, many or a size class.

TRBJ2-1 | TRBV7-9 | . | CASSPLEGVLNEQFF
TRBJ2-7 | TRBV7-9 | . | CASSLAAQGRSYEQYF
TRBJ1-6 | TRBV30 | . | CAWSALLGDYNSPLHF
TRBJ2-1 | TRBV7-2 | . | CASSSQLAGGHHSYNEQFF
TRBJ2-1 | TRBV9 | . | CASSVTGDSYNEQFF
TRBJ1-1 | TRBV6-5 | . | CASSRRWEWGTEAFF
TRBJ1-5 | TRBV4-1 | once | CASSRLLGDQPQHF
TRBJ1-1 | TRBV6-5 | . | CASSQTGFEAFF
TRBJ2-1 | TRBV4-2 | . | CASSQDLFPEEQFF
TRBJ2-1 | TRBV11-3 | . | CASSSSGLAGASYNEQFF
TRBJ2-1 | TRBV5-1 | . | CASSPLGQEEQFF
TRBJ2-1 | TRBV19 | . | CASSRGPNNEQFF
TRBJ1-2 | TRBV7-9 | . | CASSLAGRGPNYGYTF
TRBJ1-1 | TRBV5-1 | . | CASGETGQGNTEAFF
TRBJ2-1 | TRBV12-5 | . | CASGSRWTSGHNEQFF
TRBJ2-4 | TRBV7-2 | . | CASSPTGTANIQYF
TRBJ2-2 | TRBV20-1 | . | CSATVVGELFF
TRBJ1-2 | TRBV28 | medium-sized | CASSLMVFNYGYTF
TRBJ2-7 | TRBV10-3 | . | CAISDWDRPYEQYF
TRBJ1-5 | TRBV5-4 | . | CASSRDLSNQPQHF
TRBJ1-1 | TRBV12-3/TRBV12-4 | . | CASSPQGTEAFF
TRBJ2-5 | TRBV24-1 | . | CATSADSPWETQYF
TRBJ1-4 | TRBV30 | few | CAWSGGTREAKLFF
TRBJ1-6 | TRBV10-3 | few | CAISDRVSSYNSPLHF
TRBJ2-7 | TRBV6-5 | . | CASSYGVAGSDEQYF
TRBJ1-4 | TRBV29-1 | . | CSVVGSTNEKLFF
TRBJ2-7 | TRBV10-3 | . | CAISGSEGAYYEQYF
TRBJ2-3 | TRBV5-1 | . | CASSLTGGLTDTQYF
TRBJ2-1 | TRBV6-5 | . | CASSQGLAVYNEQFF
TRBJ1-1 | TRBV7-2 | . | CASSFTGVTEAFF
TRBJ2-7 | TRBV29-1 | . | CSVPGGVREQYF
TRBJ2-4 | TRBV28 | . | CASRFGQGGFILAKNIQYF
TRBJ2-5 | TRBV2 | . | CASSLPVSGVETQYF
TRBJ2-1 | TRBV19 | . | CASSTVEGAYNEQFF
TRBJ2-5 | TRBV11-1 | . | CASSLFFVARETQYF
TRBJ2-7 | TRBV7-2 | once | CASSRDRGTYEQYF
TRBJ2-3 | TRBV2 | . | CASRRLAGGTDTQYF
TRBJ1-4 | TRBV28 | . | CASSQRREKLFF
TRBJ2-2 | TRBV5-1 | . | CASSLEGSGELFF
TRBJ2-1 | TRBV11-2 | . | CASSLALVRNEQFF
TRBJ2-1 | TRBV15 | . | CATSSSLRTSFYNEQFF
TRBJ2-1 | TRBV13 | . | CASSLTSGGDEQFF
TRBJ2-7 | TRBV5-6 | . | CASSGWGATILYEQYF
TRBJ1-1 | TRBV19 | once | CASSGSLNTEAFF
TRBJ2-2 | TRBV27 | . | CASAWITGVTGELFF
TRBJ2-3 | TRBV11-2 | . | CASSPSGGGPTDTQYF
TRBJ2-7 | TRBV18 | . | CASLTGVYSSYEQYF
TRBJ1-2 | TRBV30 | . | CAWRRDSALNYGYTF
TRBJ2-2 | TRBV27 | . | CASSPEGLVMGELFF
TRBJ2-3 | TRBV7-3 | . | CASSLNPGQGTDTQYF
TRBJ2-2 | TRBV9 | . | CASSVHLAGGPNTGELFF
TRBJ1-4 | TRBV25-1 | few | CASSGTLNEKLFF
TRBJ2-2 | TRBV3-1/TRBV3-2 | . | CASTRGPRGTGELFF
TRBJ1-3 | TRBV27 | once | CASRDSSGNTIYF
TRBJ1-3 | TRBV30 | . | CAWGQPSSGNTIYF